This is a list of T cell receptor beta chains from one sample in a study of cytomegalovirus exposure and HLA in healthy donors. Profiled with immunoSEQ multiplex PCR; TCRdb holds only in-frame clones, not every one. The profile shows under 150,000 clones, roughly 82% of them singletons. Sequenced input: PBMCs. The source of these receptors is a boy aged 5-17 years in good health and CMV-seronegative. Each CDR3 is given with its conserved first and last residue. Fields, in order: J gene, clone size, D gene, V gene, CDR3 DNA, CDR3 protein. A D gene is named only where the DNA matches it firmly. Not every row has a clone size; where given, it reads once, few, many or a size class.

j_call: TRBJ2-2; clone_size: few; d_call: -; v_call: TRBV6-1; cdr3_nt: TGTGCCAGCAGCCAAGCCTCGTTTGAGTCTGGGGAGCTGTTTTTT; cdr3_aa: CASSQASFESGELFF
j_call: TRBJ2-1; clone_size: -; d_call: -; v_call: TRBV4-1; cdr3_nt: TGCGCCAGCAGTCGTAGCAATGAGCAGTTCTTC; cdr3_aa: CASSRSNEQFF
j_call: TRBJ2-1; clone_size: -; d_call: -; v_call: TRBV5-4; cdr3_nt: TGTGCCAGCAGCTTGGGGACAAGGGAAAATGAGCAGTTCTTC; cdr3_aa: CASSLGTRENEQFF
j_call: TRBJ2-7; clone_size: -; d_call: -; v_call: TRBV9; cdr3_nt: TGTGCCAGCAGCACGGACACAACCTACGAGCAGTACTTC; cdr3_aa: CASSTDTTYEQYF
j_call: TRBJ2-6; clone_size: -; d_call: -; v_call: TRBV11-1; cdr3_nt: TGTGCCAGCAGCTTCAAAGGGGCCAACGTCCTGACTTTC; cdr3_aa: CASSFKGANVLTF
j_call: TRBJ1-4; clone_size: -; d_call: TRBD1; v_call: TRBV7-9; cdr3_nt: TGTGCCAGCAGCTTGGGACAGGCTAATGAAAAACTGTTTTTT; cdr3_aa: CASSLGQANEKLFF
j_call: TRBJ2-6; clone_size: once; d_call: TRBD1; v_call: TRBV4-1; cdr3_nt: TGCGCCAGCAGCCCTCGGGTAGTAGGGACAGGTACTTCTGGGGCCAACGTCCTGACTTTC; cdr3_aa: CASSPRVVGTGTSGANVLTF
j_call: TRBJ2-1; clone_size: -; d_call: -; v_call: TRBV19; cdr3_nt: TGTGCCAGTAGTATTAATCTAGCGAGGCATGAGCAGTTCTTC; cdr3_aa: CASSINLARHEQFF
j_call: TRBJ2-5; clone_size: -; d_call: -; v_call: TRBV15; cdr3_nt: TGTGCCGCAGGATCGGGGTCCTTAGGAGGGACCCAGTACTTC; cdr3_aa: CAAGSGSLGGTQYF
j_call: TRBJ2-2; clone_size: -; d_call: TRBD1; v_call: TRBV7-2; cdr3_nt: TGTGCCAGCAGCACCTATGGACAGGCGGGGGAGCTGTTTTTT; cdr3_aa: CASSTYGQAGELFF
j_call: TRBJ2-1; clone_size: -; d_call: TRBD2; v_call: TRBV11-3; cdr3_nt: TGTGCCAGCAGCTTAAGAGGGTCTAGCGGGAGCAATGAGCAGTTCTTC; cdr3_aa: CASSLRGSSGSNEQFF
j_call: TRBJ1-6; clone_size: -; d_call: TRBD1; v_call: TRBV6-5; cdr3_nt: TGTGCCAGCAGGGGACAGGGGGGGAACTCACCCCTCCACTTT; cdr3_aa: CASRGQGGNSPLHF
j_call: TRBJ2-7; clone_size: -; d_call: TRBD1; v_call: TRBV5-1; cdr3_nt: TGCGCCAGCAGCTTGGAACAGGGGGCCAGGGAGCAGTACTTC; cdr3_aa: CASSLEQGAREQYF
j_call: TRBJ2-1; clone_size: -; d_call: -; v_call: TRBV7-2; cdr3_nt: TGTGCCAGCAGCTTAGGGACATCCTACAATGAGCAGTTCTTC; cdr3_aa: CASSLGTSYNEQFF
j_call: TRBJ1-3; clone_size: once; d_call: TRBD1; v_call: TRBV27; cdr3_nt: TGTGCCAGCAGTGACTACAGGGGGGGTGGAAACACCATATATTTT; cdr3_aa: CASSDYRGGGNTIYF
j_call: TRBJ1-2; clone_size: once; d_call: TRBD1; v_call: TRBV5-6; cdr3_nt: TGTGCCAGCAGCTCCCGGGACAGGGGGCCGGCCTATGGCTACACCTTC; cdr3_aa: CASSSRDRGPAYGYTF
j_call: TRBJ2-2; clone_size: -; d_call: TRBD1; v_call: TRBV19; cdr3_nt: TGTGCCAGTAGGTTGACAGGGGTGAACACCGGGGAGCTGTTTTTT; cdr3_aa: CASRLTGVNTGELFF
j_call: TRBJ1-2; clone_size: -; d_call: TRBD1; v_call: TRBV2; cdr3_nt: TGTGCCAGCCGCCCACAGGGGGCTGCTGGCTACACCTTC; cdr3_aa: CASRPQGAAGYTF
j_call: TRBJ1-1; clone_size: few; d_call: -; v_call: TRBV9; cdr3_nt: TGTGCCAGCAGCGTAGGGCTGGTAAACACTGAAGCTTTCTTT; cdr3_aa: CASSVGLVNTEAFF
j_call: TRBJ2-1; clone_size: once; d_call: -; v_call: TRBV27; cdr3_nt: TGTGCCAGCAGTTTGCAGGGAGCGGGCAATGAGCAGTTCTTC; cdr3_aa: CASSLQGAGNEQFF
j_call: TRBJ2-1; clone_size: -; d_call: -; v_call: TRBV19; cdr3_nt: TGTGCCAGTAGTGGGCGGGGCCGGAATGAGCAGTTCTTC; cdr3_aa: CASSGRGRNEQFF
j_call: TRBJ2-6; clone_size: -; d_call: TRBD2; v_call: TRBV7-9; cdr3_nt: TGTGCCAGCAGCCCCCGACTAGCGGACCACTCTGGGGCCAACGTCCTGACTTTC; cdr3_aa: CASSPRLADHSGANVLTF
j_call: TRBJ2-5; clone_size: -; d_call: -; v_call: TRBV29-1; cdr3_nt: TGCAGCGGCATTGACGGAGGAGGGGGCGAGACCCAGTACTTC; cdr3_aa: CSGIDGGGGETQYF
j_call: TRBJ1-1; clone_size: -; d_call: -; v_call: TRBV28; cdr3_nt: TGTGCCAGCAGTTTAGGAGACGGCTCTTTGGCTGAAGCTTTCTTT; cdr3_aa: CASSLGDGSLAEAFF
j_call: TRBJ2-5; clone_size: -; d_call: TRBD2; v_call: TRBV5-1; cdr3_nt: TGCGCCAGCGGGGGAAGCGGGAGAGTGGAGACCCAGTACTTC; cdr3_aa: CASGGSGRVETQYF
j_call: TRBJ2-5; clone_size: -; d_call: TRBD2; v_call: TRBV19; cdr3_nt: TGTGCCAGTAGCCCTAGCGGGAGTCAAGAGACCCAGTACTTC; cdr3_aa: CASSPSGSQETQYF
j_call: TRBJ2-3; clone_size: -; d_call: -; v_call: TRBV4-1; cdr3_nt: TGCGCCAGCAGCCAAGACAGCGGGCCCTACACAGATACGCAGTATTTT; cdr3_aa: CASSQDSGPYTDTQYF